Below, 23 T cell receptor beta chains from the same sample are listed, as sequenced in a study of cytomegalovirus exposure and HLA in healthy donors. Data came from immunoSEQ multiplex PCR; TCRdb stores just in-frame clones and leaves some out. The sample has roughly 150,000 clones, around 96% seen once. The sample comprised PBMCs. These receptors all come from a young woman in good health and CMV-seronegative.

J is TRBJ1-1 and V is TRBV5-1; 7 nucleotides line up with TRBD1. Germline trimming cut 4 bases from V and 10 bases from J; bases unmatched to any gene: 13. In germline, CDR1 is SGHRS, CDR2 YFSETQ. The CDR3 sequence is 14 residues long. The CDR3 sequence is CASSTGQTQSAAFF. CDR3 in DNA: TGCGCCAGCAGCACGGGACAGACTCAGAGCGCAGCTTTCTTT.

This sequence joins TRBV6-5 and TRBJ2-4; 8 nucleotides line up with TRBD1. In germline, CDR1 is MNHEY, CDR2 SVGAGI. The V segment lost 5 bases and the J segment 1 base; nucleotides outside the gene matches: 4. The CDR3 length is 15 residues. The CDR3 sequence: CASSAGGAAKNIQYF. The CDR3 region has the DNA TGTGCCAGCAGTGCAGGGGGCGCGGCCAAAAACATTCAGTACTTC.

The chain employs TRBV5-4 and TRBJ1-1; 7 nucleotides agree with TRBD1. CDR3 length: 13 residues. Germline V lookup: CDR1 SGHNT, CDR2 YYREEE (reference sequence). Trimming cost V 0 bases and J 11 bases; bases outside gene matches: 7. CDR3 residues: CASSLERQGGAFF. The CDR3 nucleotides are TGTGCCAGCAGCTTGGAAAGACAGGGTGGTGCTTTCTTT.

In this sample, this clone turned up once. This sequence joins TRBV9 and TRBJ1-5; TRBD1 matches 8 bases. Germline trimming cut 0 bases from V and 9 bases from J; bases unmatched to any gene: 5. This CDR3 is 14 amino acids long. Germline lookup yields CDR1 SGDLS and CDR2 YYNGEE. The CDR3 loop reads CASSVGTGTGPQHF. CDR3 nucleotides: TGTGCCAGCAGCGTAGGGACAGGGACGGGGCCCCAGCATTTT.

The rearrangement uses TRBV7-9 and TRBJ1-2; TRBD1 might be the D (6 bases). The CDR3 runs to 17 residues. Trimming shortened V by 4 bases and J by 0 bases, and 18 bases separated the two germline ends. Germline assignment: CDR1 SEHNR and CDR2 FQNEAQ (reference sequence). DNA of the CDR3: TGTGCCAGCAGCTCCGTTTTGCCGGGACATTCTAACTATGGCTACACCTTC. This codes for CASSSVLPGHSNYGYTF.

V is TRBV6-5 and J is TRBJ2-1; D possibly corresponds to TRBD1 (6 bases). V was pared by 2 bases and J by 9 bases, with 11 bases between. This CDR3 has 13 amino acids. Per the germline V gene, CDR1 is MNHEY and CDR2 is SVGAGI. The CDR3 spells CASSYRTVSEQFF. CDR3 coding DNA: TGTGCCAGCAGTTACCGGACAGTTAGTGAGCAGTTCTTC.

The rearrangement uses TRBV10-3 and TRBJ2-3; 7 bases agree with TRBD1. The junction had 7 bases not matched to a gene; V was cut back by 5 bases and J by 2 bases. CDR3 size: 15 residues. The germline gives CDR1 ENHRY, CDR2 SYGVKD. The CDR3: CAISLHRGSTDTQYF. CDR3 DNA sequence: TGTGCCATCAGTCTCCACAGGGGTTCCACAGATACGCAGTATTTT.

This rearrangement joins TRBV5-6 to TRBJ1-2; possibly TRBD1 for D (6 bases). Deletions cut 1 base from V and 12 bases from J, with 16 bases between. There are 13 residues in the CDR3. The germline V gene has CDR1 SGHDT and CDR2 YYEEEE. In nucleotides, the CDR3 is TGTGCCAGCAGCTTGTTGGACAGAGGCTGGAACACCTTC. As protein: CASSLLDRGWNTF.

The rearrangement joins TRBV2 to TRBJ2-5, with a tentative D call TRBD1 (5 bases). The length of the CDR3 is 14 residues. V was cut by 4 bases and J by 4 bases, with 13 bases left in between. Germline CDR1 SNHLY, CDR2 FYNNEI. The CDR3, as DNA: TGTGCCAGCAGTGGGTGGGATAGGGGAGAGACCCAGTACTTC. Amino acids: CASSGWDRGETQYF.

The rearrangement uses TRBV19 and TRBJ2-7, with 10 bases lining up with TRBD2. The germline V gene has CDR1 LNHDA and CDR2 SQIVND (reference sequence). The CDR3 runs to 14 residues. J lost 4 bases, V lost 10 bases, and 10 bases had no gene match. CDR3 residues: CATSVGSGGYEQYF. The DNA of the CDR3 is TGTGCCACCTCGGTCGGTAGCGGGGGGTACGAGCAGTACTTC.

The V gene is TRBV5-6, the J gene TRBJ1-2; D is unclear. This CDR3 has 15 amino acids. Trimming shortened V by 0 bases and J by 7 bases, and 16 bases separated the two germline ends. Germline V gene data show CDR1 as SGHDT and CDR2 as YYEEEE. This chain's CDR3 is CASSLGAGMISGYTF. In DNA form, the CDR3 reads TGTGCCAGCAGCTTGGGCGCGGGGATGATCTCTGGCTACACCTTC.

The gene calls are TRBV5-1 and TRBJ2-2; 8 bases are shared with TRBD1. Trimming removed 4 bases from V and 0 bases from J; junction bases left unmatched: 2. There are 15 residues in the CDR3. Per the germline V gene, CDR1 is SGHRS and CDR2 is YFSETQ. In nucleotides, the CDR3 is TGCGCCAGCAGCAGGGACAGGACGAACACCGGGGAGCTGTTTTTT. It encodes CASSRDRTNTGELFF.

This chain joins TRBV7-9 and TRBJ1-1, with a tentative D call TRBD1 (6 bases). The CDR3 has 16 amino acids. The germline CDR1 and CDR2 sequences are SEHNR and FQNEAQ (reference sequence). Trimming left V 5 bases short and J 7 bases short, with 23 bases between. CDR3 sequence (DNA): TGTGCCAGCAGCGAGAAGGGACACCTAGCCTATGTTGAAGCTTTCTTT. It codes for CASSEKGHLAYVEAFF.

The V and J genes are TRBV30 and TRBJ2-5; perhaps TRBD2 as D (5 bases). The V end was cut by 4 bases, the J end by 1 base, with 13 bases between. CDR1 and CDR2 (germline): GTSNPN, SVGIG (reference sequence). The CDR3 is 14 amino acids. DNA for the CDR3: TGTGCCTGGAATTCCGCTAGCCCCCAAGAGACCCAGTACTTC. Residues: CAWNSASPQETQYF. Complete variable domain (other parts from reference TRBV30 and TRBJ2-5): SQTIHQWPATLVQPVGSPLSLECTVEGTSNPNLYWYRQAAGRGLQLLFYSVGIGQISSEVPQNLSASRPQDRQFILSSKKLLLSDSGFYLCAWNSASPQETQYFGPGTRLLVL.

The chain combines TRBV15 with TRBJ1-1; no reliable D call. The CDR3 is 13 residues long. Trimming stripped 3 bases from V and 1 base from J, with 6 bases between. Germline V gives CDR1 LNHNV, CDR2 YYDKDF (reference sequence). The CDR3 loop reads CATSRTSNTEAFF. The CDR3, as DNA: TGTGCCACCAGCAGGACATCGAACACTGAAGCTTTCTTT.

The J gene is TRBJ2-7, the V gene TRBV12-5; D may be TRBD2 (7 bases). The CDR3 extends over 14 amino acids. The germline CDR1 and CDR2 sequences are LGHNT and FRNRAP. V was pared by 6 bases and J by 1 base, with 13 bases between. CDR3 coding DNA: TGTGCTAGTGGCACGGGGGGCGGGTCCTACGAGCAGTACTTC. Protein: CASGTGGGSYEQYF.

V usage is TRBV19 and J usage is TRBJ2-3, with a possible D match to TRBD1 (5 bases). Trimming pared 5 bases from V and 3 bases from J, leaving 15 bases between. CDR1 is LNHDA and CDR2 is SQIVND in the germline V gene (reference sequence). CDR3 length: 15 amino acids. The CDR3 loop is CASSSSQGGTDTQYF. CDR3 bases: TGTGCCAGTAGTTCGTCGCAGGGTGGAACAGATACGCAGTATTTT.

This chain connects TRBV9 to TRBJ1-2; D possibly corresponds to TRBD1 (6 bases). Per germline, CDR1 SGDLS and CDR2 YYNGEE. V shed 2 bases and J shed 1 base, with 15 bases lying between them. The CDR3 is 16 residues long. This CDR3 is CASSVTGGAVNYGYTF. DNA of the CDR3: TGTGCCAGCAGCGTTACGGGGGGCGCGGTTAACTATGGCTACACCTTC.

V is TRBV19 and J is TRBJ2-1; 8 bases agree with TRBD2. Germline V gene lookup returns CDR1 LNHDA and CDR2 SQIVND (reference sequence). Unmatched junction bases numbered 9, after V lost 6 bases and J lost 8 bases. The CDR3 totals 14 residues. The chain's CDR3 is CASSIRRGEDEQFF. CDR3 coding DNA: TGTGCCAGTAGCATAAGGCGGGGGGAGGATGAGCAGTTCTTC.

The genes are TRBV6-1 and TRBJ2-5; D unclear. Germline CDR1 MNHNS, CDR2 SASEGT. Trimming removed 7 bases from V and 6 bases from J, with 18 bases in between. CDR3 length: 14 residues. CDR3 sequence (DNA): TGTGCCAGCATCGGAAGGTGGCAGGATAAGACCCAGTACTTC. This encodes CASIGRWQDKTQYF.

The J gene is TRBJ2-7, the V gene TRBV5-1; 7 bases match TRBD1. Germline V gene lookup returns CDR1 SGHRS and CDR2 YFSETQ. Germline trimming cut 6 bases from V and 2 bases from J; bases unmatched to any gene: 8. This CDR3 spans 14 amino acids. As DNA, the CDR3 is TGCGCCAGCACTACGGACAGGCCCGCCTACGAGCAGTACTTC. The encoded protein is CASTTDRPAYEQYF.

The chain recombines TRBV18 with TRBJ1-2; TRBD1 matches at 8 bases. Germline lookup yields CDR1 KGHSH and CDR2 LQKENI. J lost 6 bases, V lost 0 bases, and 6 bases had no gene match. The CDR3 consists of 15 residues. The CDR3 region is CASSPPAGGLDGYTF. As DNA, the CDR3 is TGTGCCAGCTCACCACCGGCAGGGGGCCTCGATGGCTACACCTTC.

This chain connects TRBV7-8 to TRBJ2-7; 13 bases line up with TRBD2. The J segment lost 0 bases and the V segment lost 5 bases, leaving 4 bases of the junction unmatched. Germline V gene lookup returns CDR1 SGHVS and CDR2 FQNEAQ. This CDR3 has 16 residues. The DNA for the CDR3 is TGTGCCAGCAGCCCCCGGACTAGCGGGGGCTCCTACGAGCAGTACTTC. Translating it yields CASSPRTSGGSYEQYF.